A selection of T cell receptor beta chains follows, all from one sample in a study of brain T cells in children with intractable seizures. TCRdb's copy holds only in-frame clones and misses some; the assay was immunoSEQ multiplex PCR. The sample lists about 340,000 clones; over 85% were seen once. The sequencing used peripheral blood, collected about 5 months after surgery. These receptor sequences come from a boy in the first two years of life with tuberous sclerosis and intractable seizures. CDR3s include the opening cysteine and the closing phenylalanine or tryptophan. The D gene is left open where the match is weak. Rows may omit the clone size; those that give it use once, few, many or a size class.

J: TRBJ1-2
size: NA
V: TRBV7-9
D: TRBD1
CDR3: CASSPDRGLVGYTF
DNA: TGTGCCAGCAGCCCAGACAGGGGGCTTGTTGGCTACACCTTC

J: TRBJ2-3
size: once
V: TRBV7-8
D: NA
CDR3: CASSSRGWSTDTQYF
DNA: TGTGCCAGCAGCTCGAGGGGGTGGAGCACAGATACGCAGTATTTT

J: TRBJ2-5
size: NA
V: TRBV28
D: NA
CDR3: CASSLASETQYF
DNA: TGTGCCAGTTCTTTAGCTTCGGAGACCCAGTACTTC

J: TRBJ2-2
size: NA
V: TRBV9
D: NA
CDR3: CAAEGTGELFF
DNA: TGTGCCGCCGAGGGCACCGGGGAGCTGTTTTTT

J: TRBJ1-1
size: NA
V: TRBV30
D: NA
CDR3: CAGGPWASVELEAFF
DNA: TGTGCGGGGGGCCCTTGGGCCAGCGTAGAACTTGAAGCTTTCTTT

J: TRBJ2-1
size: NA
V: TRBV20-1
D: NA
CDR3: CSATDYNEQFF
DNA: TGCAGTGCCACCGACTACAATGAGCAGTTCTTC

J: TRBJ2-5
size: NA
V: TRBV7-7
D: TRBD2
CDR3: CASSPITSGEGTQYF
DNA: TGTGCTAGCAGCCCAATTACTAGCGGGGAAGGGACCCAGTACTTC

J: TRBJ2-7
size: NA
V: TRBV14
D: TRBD2
CDR3: CASSHLLAGVAYEQYF
DNA: TGTGCCAGCAGCCACTTACTAGCGGGAGTAGCCTACGAGCAGTACTTC

J: TRBJ2-3
size: NA
V: TRBV9
D: NA
CDR3: CASSVNSGSADTQYF
DNA: TGTGCCAGCAGCGTAAACAGCGGGTCGGCTGATACGCAGTATTTT

J: TRBJ1-1
size: NA
V: TRBV9
D: NA
CDR3: CASSPWTGDTEAFF
DNA: TGTGCCAGCAGCCCTTGGACGGGAGACACTGAAGCTTTCTTT

J: TRBJ1-1
size: NA
V: TRBV5-1
D: TRBD1
CDR3: CASSLLDRQGTEAFF
DNA: TGCGCCAGCAGCCTACTGGACAGGCAAGGCACTGAAGCTTTCTTT

J: TRBJ2-3
size: once
V: TRBV6-1
D: NA
CDR3: CASSESVEGLRGPSSTDTQYF
DNA: TGTGCCAGCAGTGAATCCGTAGAAGGGCTGAGGGGACCCTCTAGCACAGATACGCAGTATTTT

J: TRBJ2-7
size: NA
V: TRBV7-8
D: NA
CDR3: CASSGGTGWYEQYF
DNA: TGTGCCAGCAGCGGAGGGACTGGCTGGTACGAGCAGTACTTC

J: TRBJ1-1
size: NA
V: TRBV9
D: NA
CDR3: CASSVSATSGLNTEAFF
DNA: TGTGCCAGCAGCGTATCCGCTACATCGGGATTGAACACTGAAGCTTTCTTT

J: TRBJ2-7
size: NA
V: TRBV7-9
D: TRBD2
CDR3: CASSLENRDYVYEQYF
DNA: TGTGCCAGCAGCTTAGAAAACCGGGACTATGTCTACGAGCAGTACTTC

J: TRBJ2-7
size: NA
V: TRBV25-1
D: TRBD1
CDR3: CASSKTGNYEQYF
DNA: TGTGCCAGCAGCAAGACAGGGAACTACGAGCAGTACTTC